These 20 T cell receptor beta chains came from one sample sequenced in a study of shared clonotypes between healthy human individuals. Sequenced by immunoSEQ multiplex PCR; TCRdb stores in-frame clones only, minus some. The sample records some 500,000 clones, 95% to 97% being singletons. Sequencing was performed on naive CD4+ T cells sorted from blood. The subset was: CD45RA+ positively selected. The receptors originated from a woman aged 30 to 39 in good health.

The chain links TRBV5-5 to TRBJ2-5, with 9 positions matching TRBD2. J gave up 9 bases and V 4 bases, and 16 bases lay outside the gene matches. From germline, CDR1 is SGHKS and CDR2 YYEKEE (reference sequence). This CDR3 comprises 16 residues. CDR3 in DNA: TGTGCCAGCAGCCCGACGGGACTAGCTGAGAAGGCGGCCCAGTACTTC. Residues: CASSPTGLAEKAAQYF.

This chain joins TRBV28 and TRBJ2-7; D remains unclear. This CDR3 has 13 residues. V was cut by 3 bases and J by 0 bases, with 6 bases left in between. The germline CDR1 and CDR2 sequences are MDHEN and SYDVKM. The CDR3 reads CASSFRDSYEQYF. In DNA form, the CDR3 reads TGTGCCAGCAGTTTTAGGGACTCCTACGAGCAGTACTTC.

This chain joins TRBV19 and TRBJ1-2, with D unclear. Germline CDR1 is LNHDA and CDR2 is SQIVND (reference sequence). The CDR3 totals 13 residues. V was pared by 1 base and J by 5 bases, with 8 bases between. Written as DNA, the CDR3 is TGTGCCAGTAGTATAGGCCAGCTTTATGGCTACACCTTC. It specifies CASSIGQLYGYTF.

This chain uses TRBV2 with TRBJ2-2, with no clear D. Germline V gene data show CDR1 as SNHLY and CDR2 as FYNNEI. V shed 8 bases and J shed 2 bases, with 9 bases lying between them. The CDR3 is 13 amino acids. The DNA of the CDR3 is TGTGCCAGCGTTAACAGCAACACCGGGGAGCTGTTTTTT. Translating gives CASVNSNTGELFF.

The gene calls are TRBV5-6 and TRBJ1-1; D gene uncertain. V was clipped by 0 bases and J by 4 bases, with 10 bases between them. This CDR3 has 14 residues. The germline gives CDR1 SGHDT, CDR2 YYEEEE. CDR3 DNA sequence: TGTGCCAGCAGCTTGGGCAGTCCCCCCACTGAAGCTTTCTTT. Residues: CASSLGSPPTEAFF.

The chain is built from TRBV6-1 and TRBJ2-5; TRBD2 agrees at 8 bases. The CDR3 contains 16 residues. The junction had 6 bases not matched to a gene; V was cut back by 0 bases and J by 3 bases. Germline V gene sequence: CDR1 MNHNS, CDR2 SASEGT. This chain's CDR3 is CASSEATSARKETQYF. CDR3 sequence (DNA): TGTGCCAGCAGTGAAGCGACTAGCGCAAGAAAAGAGACCCAGTACTTC.

CDR3 in DNA: TGCAGCGTTAATCCTAGCGGGATCTCCGCTAAGCTAGATACGCAGTATTTT. This sequence encodes CSVNPSGISAKLDTQYF. This sequence joins TRBV29-1 and TRBJ2-3, with 9 bases lining up with TRBD2. The CDR3 is 17 amino acids. Germline CDR1 is SQVTM and CDR2 is ANQGSEA. V shed 5 bases, J shed 5 bases, and the junction held 17 bases outside the gene matches.

V usage is TRBV7-9 and J usage is TRBJ1-3; 7 positions match TRBD1. CDR1 and CDR2 from the germline V gene are SEHNR and FQNEAQ (reference sequence). The CDR3 sequence is 15 residues long. Germline trimming cut 2 bases from V and 4 bases from J; bases unmatched to any gene: 5. The chain's CDR3 is CASSLFGTAGNTIYF. The CDR3 DNA reads as TGTGCCAGCAGCTTATTCGGGACAGCCGGAAACACCATATATTTT.

The rearrangement links TRBV19 to TRBJ2-3; 10 nucleotides match TRBD2. The V and J ends lost 4 bases and 0 bases, in that order; junction bases with no gene match: 7. Germline loops: CDR1 LNHDA, CDR2 SQIVND (reference sequence). The CDR3 runs to 17 residues. CDR3 nucleotides: TGTGCCAGTAGTACCCCCCGACTAGCGGGTAGCACAGATACGCAGTATTTT. It yields the protein CASSTPRLAGSTDTQYF.

In this sample, this clone turned up a few times. The J gene is TRBJ2-7, the V gene TRBV6-6, with a weak D call TRBD1 (5 bases). Germline V CDR1 and CDR2: MNHNY, SVGAGI (reference sequence). Trimming shortened V by 1 base and J by 3 bases, and 7 bases separated the two germline ends. The CDR3 loop spans 13 amino acids. This CDR3 reads CASSYYTGYEQYF. For the CDR3, the DNA is TGTGCCAGCAGTTACTACACAGGCTACGAGCAGTACTTC.

CDR3 in DNA: TGTGCCAGCAGCTTAAGTCAGTCAGGGGTGTCGACCTACGAGCAGTACTTC. Its protein product is CASSLSQSGVSTYEQYF. The chain carries TRBV7-8 and TRBJ2-7; D possibly corresponds to TRBD1 (6 bases). The germline V and J ends were trimmed by 2 bases and 2 bases, with 19 bases remaining between them. The CDR3 has 17 amino acids. Germline CDR1 SGHVS, CDR2 FQNEAQ.

CDR3 DNA: TGTGCCAGTAGTATAGGTAGGGGAGTAGCGGGAGCTCAAGAGCAGTACTTC. As protein: CASSIGRGVAGAQEQYF. The chain has TRBV19 and TRBJ2-7; TRBD2 aligns across 9 bases. Germline CDR1 is LNHDA and CDR2 is SQIVND (reference sequence). This CDR3 comprises 17 residues. Trimming at V came to 1 base and at J to 7 bases, leaving 14 bases not matched to a gene.

In regard to this clone: Other DNA sequences in this sample translate to the same CDR3. The CDR3 protein is CASSLALNQPQHF. The CDR3 DNA reads TGTGCCAGCAGCTTAGCGTTGAATCAGCCCCAGCATTTT. The chain links TRBV7-9 to TRBJ1-5; D not resolved. This CDR3 has 13 residues. Germline V gene lookup returns CDR1 SEHNR and CDR2 FQNEAQ (reference sequence). Deletions cut 0 bases from V and 4 bases from J, with 4 bases between.

This chain links TRBV28 with TRBJ1-2; 8 bases agree with TRBD1. The CDR3 length is 14 residues. Per the germline V gene, CDR1 is MDHEN and CDR2 is SYDVKM. The V and J ends lost 6 bases and 1 base, in that order; junction bases with no gene match: 4. CDR3 loop: CASRRTGNNYGYTF. CDR3 nucleotides: TGTGCCAGCAGGCGGACAGGGAATAACTATGGCTACACCTTC.

A single count supports this clone. The rearrangement joins TRBV28 to TRBJ2-6; 8 bases map to TRBD1. The J segment lost 1 base and the V segment lost 5 bases, leaving 4 bases of the junction unmatched. This CDR3 comprises 16 residues. Germline V gene sequence: CDR1 MDHEN, CDR2 SYDVKM. CDR3 in amino acids: CASSTTGVSGANVLTF. CDR3 DNA: TGTGCCAGCAGTACGACAGGGGTGTCTGGGGCCAACGTCCTGACTTTC.

V usage is TRBV5-1 and J usage is TRBJ2-5, with D perhaps TRBD1 (6 bases). Looked up from germline, CDR1 is SGHRS and CDR2 is YFSETQ. This CDR3 is 13 amino acids long. V was clipped by 2 bases and J by 7 bases, with 12 bases between them. CDR3 sequence: CASSLRQVGTQYF. The CDR3 DNA reads as TGCGCCAGCAGCTTAAGACAGGTGGGGACCCAGTACTTC.

V is TRBV6-4 and J is TRBJ2-1; TRBD2 agrees at 12 bases. V lost 6 bases and J lost 4; bases outside the gene matches: 10. Germline CDR1 reads MRHNA; CDR2 reads SNTAGT. The CDR3 is 17 amino acids. CDR3 sequence reads: CASSTGTGLAGYNEQFF. CDR3 nucleotides: TGTGCCAGCAGCACTGGGACGGGACTAGCGGGTTACAATGAGCAGTTCTTC.

The chain is built from TRBV28 and TRBJ1-5; 8 bases match TRBD1. This CDR3 contains 15 residues. V shed 5 bases, J shed 6 bases, and the junction held 9 bases outside the gene matches. In germline, CDR1 is MDHEN, CDR2 SYDVKM. CDR3 sequence (DNA): TGTGCCAGCAGTCCCTCGGACAGGGTGGGTCAGCCCCAGCATTTT. Translated: CASSPSDRVGQPQHF.

The chain carries TRBV30 and TRBJ2-5, with a tentative D call TRBD2 (6 bases). V was pared by 0 bases and J by 9 bases, with 11 bases between. This CDR3 comprises 12 residues. Germline V gives CDR1 GTSNPN, CDR2 SVGIG (reference sequence). CDR3 bases: TGTGCCTGGAGTGTAGGCGGCGGGGCCCAGTACTTC. It yields the protein CAWSVGGGAQYF.

This chain connects TRBV28 to TRBJ2-3, with 7 bases aligning to TRBD2. Germline V gene sequence: CDR1 MDHEN, CDR2 SYDVKM. The CDR3 totals 15 residues. V was clipped by 4 bases and J by 0 bases; unmatched bases: 4. CDR3 loop: CASSSQRESTDTQYF. DNA of the CDR3: TGTGCCAGCAGTTCCCAGCGGGAAAGCACAGATACGCAGTATTTT.